A selection of T cell receptor beta chains follows, all from one sample in a study of blood T cell repertoires in COVID-19. Clones were read by immunoSEQ multiplex PCR, and TCRdb kept only the in-frame ones, dropping some. The profile covers fewer than 50,000 clones, with 79% appearing a single time and 25% taken by the ten largest. Material: peripheral blood. The source is a man between 65 and 85 years old with acute or convalescent COVID-19. Each CDR3 is given with its conserved first and last residue. Fields, in order: V gene, J gene, clone size, D gene, CDR3 DNA, CDR3 protein. D genes are given only for firm matches. Size is omitted from some rows. Given values are once, few, many or a class for expanded clones.

V gene: TRBV7-3
J gene: TRBJ1-3
clone size: .
D gene: .
CDR3 DNA: TGTGCCAGCAGCTTAGGACAGTCCTCTGGAAACACCATATATTTT
CDR3 protein: CASSLGQSSGNTIYF

V gene: TRBV5-1
J gene: TRBJ2-1
clone size: .
D gene: .
CDR3 DNA: TGCGCCAGCAGCTCCCCACAGGGAACGGATTCCGATGAGCAGTTCTTC
CDR3 protein: CASSSPQGTDSDEQFF

V gene: TRBV6-5
J gene: TRBJ2-5
clone size: .
D gene: TRBD2
CDR3 DNA: TGTGCCAGCAGTACTAGCGTTCAAGAGACCCAGTACTTC
CDR3 protein: CASSTSVQETQYF

V gene: TRBV2
J gene: TRBJ2-1
clone size: .
D gene: .
CDR3 DNA: TGTGCCAGCAGTGAAGCAGGTGGCGAGGGGCAGTTCTTC
CDR3 protein: CASSEAGGEGQFF

V gene: TRBV18
J gene: TRBJ2-5
clone size: .
D gene: .
CDR3 DNA: TGTGCCAGCTCTCCTTATCCCGGGACACCAGAGGAAGAGACCCAGTACTTC
CDR3 protein: CASSPYPGTPEEETQYF

V gene: TRBV9
J gene: TRBJ2-6
clone size: .
D gene: .
CDR3 DNA: TGTGCCAGCAGCGTAGAAGGAGGAGATTGGCAACTCTCTGGGGCCAACGTCCTGACTTTC
CDR3 protein: CASSVEGGDWQLSGANVLTF

V gene: TRBV11-3
J gene: TRBJ2-6
clone size: .
D gene: TRBD1
CDR3 DNA: TGTGCCAGCAGCGCCAGGGACAGTACCTCTGGGGCCAACGTCCTGACTTTC
CDR3 protein: CASSARDSTSGANVLTF

V gene: TRBV9
J gene: TRBJ2-2
clone size: once
D gene: .
CDR3 DNA: TGTGCCAGCACCGGAGGAGTGACCGGGGAGCTGTTTTTT
CDR3 protein: CASTGGVTGELFF

V gene: TRBV3-1/TRBV3-2
J gene: TRBJ2-1
clone size: .
D gene: TRBD2
CDR3 DNA: TGTGCCAGCAGCCAAAGGTCGGCGGGAGGGCCGAAGAATGAGCAGTTCTTC
CDR3 protein: CASSQRSAGGPKNEQFF

V gene: TRBV18
J gene: TRBJ2-7
clone size: .
D gene: .
CDR3 DNA: TGTGCCAGCTCAGCGTCCGGGACACGGGGCGGCAACGAGCAGTACTTC
CDR3 protein: CASSASGTRGGNEQYF

V gene: TRBV6-5
J gene: TRBJ2-4
clone size: once
D gene: TRBD1
CDR3 DNA: TGTGCCAGCAGTTATGACCGCGGACAGGGCTCCCAGTACTTC
CDR3 protein: CASSYDRGQGSQYF

V gene: TRBV9
J gene: TRBJ2-7
clone size: .
D gene: TRBD2
CDR3 DNA: TGTGCCAGCAGCGCAGGACTAGCGGCCTACGAGCAGTACTTC
CDR3 protein: CASSAGLAAYEQYF

V gene: TRBV6-6
J gene: TRBJ1-2
clone size: .
D gene: TRBD1
CDR3 DNA: TGTGCCAGCAGAGGGGGCAGGGGAACCTATGGCTACACCTTC
CDR3 protein: CASRGGRGTYGYTF

V gene: TRBV2
J gene: TRBJ1-6
clone size: .
D gene: .
CDR3 DNA: TGTGCCATCGACCGGGTGGGGCCCGAACGCGGTTCACCCCTCCACTTT
CDR3 protein: CAIDRVGPERGSPLHF

V gene: TRBV12-1
J gene: TRBJ2-3
clone size: .
D gene: .
CDR3 DNA: TGTGCCAGCAGCACTTCAGGACAGGGAGGTTCTCTAGTCCCCGGCACAGATACGCAGTATTTT
CDR3 protein: CASSTSGQGGSLVPGTDTQYF

V gene: TRBV28
J gene: TRBJ1-3
clone size: .
D gene: .
CDR3 DNA: TGTGCCAGCACAAGACATCTCTCTGGAAACACCATATATTTT
CDR3 protein: CASTRHLSGNTIYF

V gene: TRBV27
J gene: TRBJ2-2
clone size: .
D gene: TRBD2
CDR3 DNA: TGTGCCAGCAGTTTATCGACCATTAGCGGGGTATTGGACGGGGAGCTGTTTTTT
CDR3 protein: CASSLSTISGVLDGELFF

V gene: TRBV14
J gene: TRBJ2-3
clone size: .
D gene: TRBD1
CDR3 DNA: TGTGCCAGCAGCCGAACCCGGGACAGGGGACGAGATACGCAGTATTTT
CDR3 protein: CASSRTRDRGRDTQYF

V gene: TRBV28
J gene: TRBJ2-2
clone size: few
D gene: .
CDR3 DNA: TGTGCCAGCAGTTTCCAGATGACCGGGGAGCTGTTTTTT
CDR3 protein: CASSFQMTGELFF